This TCR beta chain was sequenced during a study of T cell responses to AZD1222 COVID-19 vaccine. Notes on the study in general: Of spike-specific TCRs, nearly half reportedly target regions left unmutated in variants. Spike-specific TCR breadth and depth rose after two AZD1222 doses.

Repertoires were generated with immunoSEQ multiplex PCR, while TCRdb's copy carries only in-frame clones and drops some. Altogether under 150,000 clones are present, 75% to 90% being singletons, with the ten largest covering about 4%. This clone was seen only a few times. Antigen unknown. The TCR sequence derives from an adult in good health. The specimen comprised peripheral blood, sampled on day 0 of MenACWY control vaccination.

The CDR3 DNA follows: TGCAGCGTTGGGAGGGGGCGGAATGGCTACACCTTC. Protein sequence: CSVGRGRNGYTF. The rearrangement joins TRBV29-1 to TRBJ1-2; 7 nucleotides agree with TRBD1. Looked up from germline, CDR1 is SQVTM and CDR2 is ANQGSEA. Losses at the gene ends were 4 bases for V and 6 bases for J; bases not matched to a gene: 5. The CDR3 covers 12 residues.